One sample yielded the 22 T cell receptor beta chains listed below, sequenced in a study of blood T cells in healthy people across ages. Primers used in a second PCR of about 7 to 12 cycles were a sample-barcoded 5' primer and a J-beta primer mix. TCRdb reprocessed the 5' RACE reads via MiXCR and lists one record per CDR3 protein. The sample records 1 million to 1.2 million distinct CDR3 sequences, roughly two fifths being singletons. The sample consisted of blood. The receptors here all came from a man aged 18 to 29 in good health.

This clonotype showed up just a few times. The J gene is TRBJ1-6, the V gene TRBV12-3 or TRBV12-4; 7 bases are a match to TRBD1. The CDR3 totals 20 residues. The trim removed 9 bases at V and 0 bases at J, leaving 20 bases unmatched. The DNA for the CDR3 is TGTGCCAGGCTGAGGGGGCCGATGCTTGCCGTCAGCTCCTATAATTCACCCCTCCACTTT. Translation gives CARLRGPMLAVSSYNSPLHF.

This clonotype occurred a few times. This CDR3 is CSARVPGRVETQYF. The CDR3 region has the DNA TGCAGTGCTAGAGTTCCTGGCAGGGTTGAGACCCAGTACTTC. The gene calls are TRBV20-1 and TRBJ2-7; tentatively, D is TRBD1 (5 bases). Gene TRBJ2-5 matches the end of the DNA better, so the J call may be wrong. CDR3 length: 14 residues. The germline V gene has CDR1 DFQATT and CDR2 SNEGSKA (reference sequence).

This clonotype has only a few counts. This rearrangement joins TRBV29-1 to TRBJ2-7, with TRBD2 matching over 7 bases. This CDR3 is built from 15 residues. Germline loops: CDR1 SQVTM, CDR2 ANQGSEA. V lost 0 bases to trimming and J lost 2 bases; unmatched junction nucleotides: 7. CDR3 sequence: CSVEEGGTPAYEQYF. CDR3 nucleotides: TGCAGCGTTGAAGAGGGGGGGACGCCAGCCTACGAGCAGTACTTC.

The genes are TRBV4-2 and TRBJ1-1; no definite D call. CDR3 length equals 15 residues. Germline CDR1 and CDR2: LGHNA and YNFKEQ. V lost 0 bases and J 0 bases, leaving 8 bases between the germline ends. The CDR3 region is CASSQEVGLNTEAFF. In DNA form, the CDR3 reads TGTGCCAGCAGCCAAGAAGTCGGGTTGAACACTGAAGCTTTCTTT.

V is TRBV18 and J is TRBJ1-1, with D tentatively TRBD1 (5 bases). The CDR3 runs to 13 residues. Germline lookup yields CDR1 KGHSH and CDR2 LQKENI. V lost 2 bases, J lost 9 bases, and 13 bases lay in between. CDR3 nucleotide sequence: TGTGCCAGCTCACCATCGGGGAGGGGTAAAGCTTTCTTT. As protein: CASSPSGRGKAFF.

V is TRBV6-2 or TRBV6-3 and J is TRBJ2-7; no clear D. The CDR3 contains 14 residues. Between the trimmed V and J ends, which lost 2 bases and 2 bases, there was a span of 10 bases. Germline CDR1 and CDR2: MNHEY and SVGEGT. CDR3 nucleotides: TGTGCCAGCAGTTACAGAGGCAATCCCTACGAGCAGTACTTC. Its translation: CASSYRGNPYEQYF.

This clonotype was recorded only once. The rearrangement uses TRBV20-1 and TRBJ2-7; 11 bases agree with TRBD2. V dropped 1 base and J dropped 9; count of bases not matched to a gene: 17. The CDR3 sequence is 17 residues long. Germline V CDR1 and CDR2: DFQATT, SNEGSKA (reference sequence). CDR3 loop: CSARAQRRLAGPQTQYF. For the CDR3, the DNA is TGCAGTGCTAGAGCTCAAAGGAGACTAGCGGGGCCACAAACGCAGTACTTC.

The CDR3: CSARATGLGQFF. The CDR3 region has the DNA TGCAGTGCTAGGGCCACCGGGCTAGGGCAGTTCTTC. The chain has TRBV20-1 and TRBJ2-1, with no clear D. This CDR3 spans 12 amino acids. Germline V gives CDR1 DFQATT, CDR2 SNEGSKA (reference sequence). The V gene lost 3 bases and the J gene lost 12 bases, with 15 bases spanning the gap.

The V call is TRBV30, the J call TRBJ1-6, with 8 bases matching TRBD1. From germline, CDR1 is GTSNPN and CDR2 SVGIG (reference sequence). The CDR3 length is 14 residues. After removal of 2 bases from V and 7 bases from J, the junction contained 4 bases not matched to a gene. The CDR3 DNA reads TGTGCCTGGAGTACGGGACAGGAGAATTCACCCCTCCACTTT. This codes for CAWSTGQENSPLHF.

The chain combines TRBV6-5 with TRBJ2-2; 7 nucleotides match TRBD2. With 7 bases clipped from V and 3 bases from J, the junction kept 8 bases outside the gene matches. The CDR3 spans 15 residues. Germline V gives CDR1 MNHEY, CDR2 SVGAGI. CDR3 amino acids: CASTQPGLYTGELFF. The CDR3 coding sequence is TGTGCCAGCACCCAACCGGGACTATACACCGGGGAGCTGTTTTTT.

The chain has TRBV6-5 and TRBJ1-1, with D hard to call. CDR1 is MNHEY and CDR2 is SVGAGI in the germline V gene. This CDR3 spans 14 amino acids. With 0 bases removed from V and 4 bases from J, the gap between germline ends came to 9 bases. The CDR3 region is CASSYSTVGTEAFF. CDR3 sequence (DNA): TGTGCCAGCAGTTACTCGACTGTGGGCACTGAAGCTTTCTTT.

V usage is TRBV4-3 and J usage is TRBJ1-5, with D unresolved. This CDR3 has 14 amino acids. CDR1 LGHNA and CDR2 YSLEER come from the germline V gene. The V and J ends lost 0 bases and 4 bases respectively, with 7 bases between them. Written as DNA, the CDR3 is TGCGCCAGCAGCCAAGAGTTGAGTAATCAGCCCCAGCATTTT. Translating gives CASSQELSNQPQHF.

This clonotype was observed a handful of times. The chain recombines TRBV6-6 with TRBJ2-1; TRBD1 matches at 9 bases. Trimming removed 10 bases from V and 7 bases from J; junction bases left unmatched: 14. The CDR3 covers 15 residues. Germline V CDR1 and CDR2: MNHNY, SVGAGI (reference sequence). The CDR3 loop reads CATRPGQGGLNEQFF. The CDR3 nucleotides read TGTGCCACCCGACCGGGACAGGGAGGTTTAAATGAGCAGTTCTTC.

The genes are TRBV20-1 and TRBJ1-6; no firm D call. The CDR3 totals 15 residues. V lost 3 bases, J lost 8 bases, and 17 bases lay in between. CDR1 is DFQATT, CDR2 SNEGSKA, per germline (reference sequence). CDR3 DNA: TGCAGTGCTAGGGTGCCGGGATATACAGATTCACCCCTCCACTTT. This translates into CSARVPGYTDSPLHF.

The genes are TRBV20-1 and TRBJ1-5, with D unresolved. The CDR3 runs to 13 residues. In germline, CDR1 is DFQATT, CDR2 SNEGSKA (reference sequence). Deletions cut 2 bases from V and 7 bases from J, with 12 bases between. The DNA of the CDR3 is TGCAGTGCTAGATTTGGGGTAGGGCAGCCCCAGCATTTT. Its protein is CSARFGVGQPQHF.

The rearrangement joins TRBV11-2 to TRBJ2-7; possible D gene TRBD2, 6 bases. V was shortened by 6 bases and J by 3 bases, with 15 bases between the two germline ends. The CDR3 extends over 14 amino acids. Germline V gene data show CDR1 as SGHAT and CDR2 as FQNNGV. The CDR3 DNA follows: TGTGCCAGCAGACTGCGGGACGCAAACTACGAGCAGTACTTC. Its translation: CASRLRDANYEQYF.

The table lists this clonotype with a few counts. The chain is built from TRBV12-3 or TRBV12-4 and TRBJ2-7; possibly TRBD1 or TRBD2 for D (5 bases each). This CDR3 has 14 residues. The V end lost 6 bases, the J end lost 2 bases, and 14 bases lay between the germline ends. DNA for the CDR3: TGTGCCAGCAGCCACCGGGACGGAGCCTACGAGCAGTACTTC. Its protein product is CASSHRDGAYEQYF.

This clonotype has ten or more counts. The V gene is TRBV12-3 or TRBV12-4, the J gene TRBJ1-4; 8 bases align to TRBD1. This CDR3 spans 15 amino acids. V lost 5 bases and J lost 7; bases outside the gene matches: 9. This CDR3 reads CASSALQGVSEKLFF. The CDR3 DNA is TGTGCCAGCAGTGCCCTACAGGGGGTCTCTGAAAAACTGTTTTTT.

In the case of this clonotype: A much larger clone differs from this one at a single base, so this may be a read error. The chain joins TRBV12-3 or TRBV12-4 to TRBJ2-5, with 7 bases matching TRBD1. This CDR3 is built from 12 residues. The CDR3, as DNA: TGTGCTGCCGGGACAGCCCAAGAGACCCAGTACTTC. Amino acid sequence: CAAGTAQETQYF.

Only a few counts were recorded for this clonotype. This chain uses TRBV30 with TRBJ2-3, with a tentative D call TRBD1 (5 bases). CDR1 is GTSNPN, CDR2 SVGIG, per germline (reference sequence). The germline V and J ends were trimmed by 1 base and 0 bases, with 14 bases remaining between them. The CDR3 has 16 residues. The CDR3 DNA is TGTGCCTGGAGTGGCCACGACAGAGCTAGCACAGATACGCAGTATTTT. This sequence encodes CAWSGHDRASTDTQYF.

Here the CDR3 reads CASSRTNHNEQFF. CDR3 bases: TGTGCCAGCAGCCGGACTAACCACAATGAGCAGTTCTTC. The chain couples TRBV27 to TRBJ2-1; a weak D match, TRBD2 (6 bases). V lost 6 bases and J 5 bases, leaving 11 bases between the germline ends. The CDR3 runs 13 residues. Germline-derived CDR1 and CDR2 are MNHEY and SMNVEV (reference sequence).

The rearrangement joins TRBV10-3 to TRBJ2-2; possibly TRBD1 or TRBD2 for D (5 bases each). The length of the CDR3 is 14 residues. Trimming shortened V by 5 bases and J by 5 bases, and 12 bases separated the two germline ends. Germline V CDR1 and CDR2: ENHRY, SYGVKD. CDR3 DNA sequence: TGTGCCATCAGTCCCCGCGAGGGGACCGGGGAGCTGTTTTTT. It encodes CAISPREGTGELFF.